Shown below are 16 T cell receptor beta chains from a single sample sequenced in a study of blood T cell repertoires in COVID-19. Method: immunoSEQ multiplex PCR; TCRdb's copy keeps in-frame clones and lacks some. The sample lists approximately 130,000 clones; roughly 86% were seen once. What was sequenced was peripheral blood. Receptors originate from a human donor in a cohort sampled during active COVID-19.

The chain has TRBV3-1 (or the pseudogene TRBV3-2) and TRBJ2-1, with D possibly matching TRBD1 (6 bases). The V gene's germline CDR1 is LGHDT and CDR2 YNNKEL (reference sequence). The CDR3 length is 17 residues. V shed 0 bases and J shed 4 bases, with 16 bases lying between them. The CDR3 spells CASSQEGTGQGYNEQFF. Here the CDR3 DNA reads TGTGCCAGCAGCCAAGAAGGGACGGGGCAGGGGTACAATGAGCAGTTCTTC.

The V gene is TRBV6-5, the J gene TRBJ2-5, with D tentatively TRBD1 (5 bases). Germline-derived CDR1 and CDR2 are MNHEY and SVGAGI. The CDR3 is 14 amino acids. The V gene lost 6 bases and the J gene lost 7 bases, with 18 bases spanning the gap. The DNA of the CDR3 is TGTGCCAGCAGCACGGGTCAAAAAAGGGGGACCCAGTACTTC. It encodes CASSTGQKRGTQYF.

This sequence joins TRBV10-3 and TRBJ1-2; D perhaps matches TRBD1 (6 bases). V was trimmed by 11 bases and J by 6 bases, leaving 22 bases between them. The germline V gene encodes CDR1 ENHRY and CDR2 SYGVKD. This CDR3 has 14 amino acids. CDR3 amino acids: CAGAGTRGRHGYTF. The CDR3 DNA reads as TGTGCCGGCGCCGGGACACGGGGAAGGCATGGCTACACCTTC.

The CDR3 protein is CASSLPYTEAFF. The CDR3 DNA follows: TGTGCCAGCAGTTTACCGTACACTGAAGCTTTCTTT. The V call is TRBV12-3 or TRBV12-4, the J call TRBJ1-1; D call uncertain. The ends were cut back, 2 bases at V and 3 bases at J, with 4 bases in the middle. The CDR3 is 12 amino acids.

Remarks on this clone: Other DNA sequences in the sample encode the same CDR3. The chain has TRBV18 and TRBJ1-1; tentative D call: TRBD1 (6 bases). Germline V gene data show CDR1 as KGHSH and CDR2 as LQKENI. The CDR3 length is 14 residues. V gave up 2 bases and J gave up 2 bases, with 9 bases separating them. This CDR3 is CASSPRQENTEAFF. Here the CDR3 DNA reads TGTGCCAGCTCACCAAGACAGGAAAACACTGAAGCTTTCTTT.

The chain employs TRBV7-8 and TRBJ1-2; D perhaps matches TRBD1 (6 bases). V lost 3 bases and J lost 8, with 13 bases in between. CDR1 and CDR2 (germline): SGHVS, FQNEAQ. The CDR3 has 13 residues. DNA of the CDR3: TGTGCCAGCAGCTTCCACAGGGTTGAAGGCTACACCTTC. As protein: CASSFHRVEGYTF.

V gene TRBV6-2 or TRBV6-3 combines with J gene TRBJ2-1; the match to TRBD2 covers 7 bases. The CDR3 sequence is 13 residues long. J gave up 6 bases and V 4 bases, and 3 bases lay outside the gene matches. Germline loops: CDR1 MNHEY, CDR2 SVGEGT. The CDR3 sequence is CASSSLAGNEQFF. DNA of the CDR3: TGTGCCAGCAGTTCTTTAGCGGGCAATGAGCAGTTCTTC.

The chain is built from TRBV6-1 and TRBJ2-2; D is uncertain. CDR3 length: 15 residues. V was cut by 0 bases and J by 2 bases, with 7 bases left in between. Germline CDR1 is MNHNS and CDR2 is SASEGT. In DNA, the CDR3 is TGTGCCAGCAGTGAAGCGATTGGCAACACCGGGGAGCTGTTTTTT. Its protein is CASSEAIGNTGELFF.

The chain joins TRBV11-2 to TRBJ2-1, with 9 positions matching TRBD2. The CDR3 has 16 amino acids. CDR1 is SGHAT, CDR2 FQNNGV, per germline. The J segment lost 3 bases and the V segment lost 3 bases, leaving 6 bases of the junction unmatched. The CDR3 DNA sequence: TGTGCCAGCAGCTTCCTCGGGACTAGCTTCTACAATGAGCAGTTCTTC. Protein: CASSFLGTSFYNEQFF.

This clone was observed a few times. The genes are TRBV7-9 and TRBJ1-3, with D possibly TRBD1 on 5 matching bases. V lost 10 bases and J lost 0, with 10 bases in between. The CDR3 contains 13 residues. Germline V gene sequence: CDR1 SEHNR, CDR2 FQNEAQ (reference sequence). The CDR3 protein is CATHRSSGNTIYF. The DNA of the CDR3 is TGTGCCACCCACAGGAGCTCTGGAAACACCATATATTTT. Variable domain in full (rest from reference TRBV7-9 and TRBJ1-3): DTGVSQNPRHKITKRGQNVTFRCDPISEHNRLYWYRQTLGQGPEFLTYFQNEAQLEKSRLLSDRFSAERPKGSFSTLEIQRTEQGDSAMYLCATHRSSGNTIYFGEGSWLTVV.

The chain uses TRBV14 and TRBJ1-6; 8 bases are a match to TRBD1. Per germline, CDR1 SGHDN and CDR2 FVKESK. The CDR3 is 13 amino acids. V lost 5 bases to trimming and J lost 9 bases; unmatched junction nucleotides: 3. The CDR3 bases are TGTGCCAGCAGCGGACAGGGTTCTTCACCCCTCCACTTT. Its translation: CASSGQGSSPLHF.

J is TRBJ2-1 and V is TRBV27, with D possibly being TRBD1 (5 bases). The V gene lost 5 bases and the J gene lost 5 bases, with 10 bases spanning the gap. The CDR3 has 13 residues. CDR1 is MNHEY and CDR2 is SMNVEV in the germline V gene (reference sequence). In DNA form, the CDR3 reads TGTGCCAGCAGTCTATTGGGGCACAATGAGCAGTTCTTC. Protein product: CASSLLGHNEQFF.

The chain combines TRBV5-8 with TRBJ1-1; D gene unclear. V was shortened by 4 bases and J by 10 bases, with 23 bases between the two germline ends. The CDR3 length is 15 residues. Germline CDR1 SGHTS, CDR2 YDEGEE. In DNA form, the CDR3 reads TGTGCCAGCAGCCTCACTGCGTTGGGAGACTTGGCAGCTTTCTTT. Amino acid sequence: CASSLTALGDLAAFF.

This clone was recorded only once. The rearrangement uses TRBV5-1 and TRBJ2-5; 12 positions match TRBD1. The CDR3 extends over 16 amino acids. Germline values: CDR1 SGHRS, CDR2 YFSETQ. The junction had 9 bases not matched to a gene; V was cut back by 4 bases and J by 5 bases. CDR3 loop: CASSRTGTGGGETQYF. In DNA form, the CDR3 reads TGCGCCAGCAGCAGAACCGGGACAGGGGGCGGTGAGACCCAGTACTTC.

The chain uses TRBV14 and TRBJ2-2; maybe TRBD2 (6 bases). Trimming removed 1 base at V and 1 base at J, with 31 bases between. Germline values: CDR1 SGHDN, CDR2 FVKESK. This CDR3 is built from 23 residues. DNA for the CDR3: TGTGCCAGCAGCCAAGCCTTCGCCGGGGTGTGCCCCGGAAGGAGGGAGAACACCGGGGAGCTGTTTTTT. This translates into CASSQAFAGVCPGRRENTGELFF.

This chain's CDR3 is CASRLGGSEGTQYF. DNA of the CDR3: TGTGCCAGCAGACTCGGGGGGAGTGAAGGTACGCAGTATTTT. V gene TRBV6-6 combines with J gene TRBJ2-3; 7 bases map to TRBD2. The CDR3 runs to 14 residues. Germline CDR1 is MNHNY and CDR2 is SVGAGI (reference sequence). Trimming removed 6 bases from V and 8 bases from J; junction bases left unmatched: 11.